This record looks at one T cell receptor beta chain sequence and its context. The data were obtained in a study of T cell responses to AZD1222 COVID-19 vaccine. Sequencing used immunoSEQ multiplex PCR; TCRdb keeps in-frame clones, though not all of them. The sample has approximately 270,000 clones, 90% to 95% seen once. Second-dose schedules of about 4 or about 12 weeks were combined. The trim removed 3 bases at V and 2 bases at J, leaving 22 bases unmatched. Germline CDR1 and CDR2: KGHDR and SFDVKD. The CDR3 has 21 residues. The input for sequencing was peripheral blood, taken 28 days after the second AZD1222 dose. This sequence originates from an adult who received the AZD1222 COVID-19 vaccine. V and J are TRBV24-1 and TRBJ2-3, with TRBD2 matching 7 bases. Written as DNA, the CDR3 is TGTGCCACCAGTGATCTAAGGAGGACGGGACCAGCGGGATTGTACACAGATACGCAGTATTTT. Protein sequence: CATSDLRRTGPAGLYTDTQYF.